This entry lists 17 T cell receptor beta chains sequenced from one sample in a study of T cells in Graves' hyperthyroidism and ophthalmopathy. TCR beta CDR3 region amplification was performed from RNA transcripts. TCR CDR3 underwent first-round RT-PCR with the HTBI primer set. Each CDR3 protein gets one entry after TCRdb re-called the multiplex PCR reads with MiXCR. The profile shows roughly 650,000 distinct CDR3 sequences, about a sixth of them singletons. The sequenced material came from blood. The receptor source for this set is a woman aged 40 to 50 with Graves' ophthalmopathy.

This clonotype was seen only once. The chain carries TRBV11-2 and TRBJ1-5; D call uncertain. The germline V and J ends were trimmed by 6 bases and 1 base, with 4 bases remaining between them. In germline, CDR1 is SGHAT, CDR2 FQNNGV. The CDR3 runs to 12 residues. CDR3 bases: TGTGCCAGCAGAAGGAGCAATCAGCCCCAGCATTTT. Its translation is CASRRSNQPQHF.

At least ten counts were recorded for this clonotype. This rearrangement joins TRBV12-3 or TRBV12-4 to TRBJ1-2; D might be TRBD1 (5 bases). V lost 0 bases, J lost 9 bases, and 8 bases lay in between. CDR3 length equals 12 residues. CDR3 bases: TGTGCCAGCAGTTTAGCGAGGGACCGCTACACCTTC. Translation: CASSLARDRYTF.

This sequence joins TRBV28 and TRBJ2-3, with TRBD2 as a possible D gene (6 bases). The germline V gene has CDR1 MDHEN and CDR2 SYDVKM. This CDR3 region has 15 residues. V was clipped by 6 bases and J by 2 bases, with 15 bases between them. The CDR3 nucleotides read TGTGCCAGCAGCCGGACTATCCTCAACACAGATACGCAGTATTTT. Its protein product is CASSRTILNTDTQYF.

The chain joins TRBV24-1 to TRBJ2-2, with D perhaps TRBD1 or TRBD2 (5 bases each). The germline V gene encodes CDR1 KGHDR and CDR2 SFDVKD. The V end lost 4 bases, the J end lost 0 bases, and 11 bases lay between the germline ends. The CDR3 is made up of 16 amino acids. CDR3 coding DNA: TGTGCCACCAGTGAGACCGGGACGGCGAACACCGGGGAGCTGTTTTTT. Translation gives CATSETGTANTGELFF.

The chain uses TRBV10-1 and TRBJ2-7; 8 positions agree with TRBD1. The germline CDR1 and CDR2 sequences are WNHNN and SYGVQD (reference sequence). V lost 6 bases and J lost 1; bases outside the gene matches: 5. The CDR3 is 14 amino acids. CDR3 region: CASRDREKSYEQYF. In DNA, the CDR3 is TGCGCCAGCAGGGACAGGGAAAAGTCCTACGAGCAGTACTTC.

This clonotype was detected many times. This chain uses TRBV2 with TRBJ2-4; TRBD2 is a possible D gene (7 bases). This CDR3 contains 15 residues. The ends were cut back, 4 bases at V and 0 bases at J, with 10 bases in the middle. Germline values: CDR1 SNHLY, CDR2 FYNNEI. The CDR3 here is CASSVGGLAKNIQYF. The CDR3 DNA follows: TGTGCCAGCAGTGTGGGGGGGCTAGCCAAAAACATTCAGTACTTC.

This clonotype has more than one count but fewer than ten. The CDR3 DNA is TGTGCCAGCAGTGTGGACAGGGTAAATGAAGCTTTCTTT. Translation gives CASSVDRVNEAFF. The gene calls are TRBV6-1 and TRBJ1-1; 8 bases fit TRBD1. V was pared by 4 bases and J by 7 bases, with 5 bases of the junction left unmatched. Germline CDR1 is MNHNS and CDR2 is SASEGT. The CDR3 extends over 13 amino acids.

This clonotype was detected ten times or more. This chain links TRBV12-3 or TRBV12-4 with TRBJ1-1, with D uncertain. CDR3 length: 14 residues. V lost 4 bases to trimming and J lost 0 bases, with 9 bases between them. CDR3 coding DNA: TGTGCCAGCAGTTACGGCCAGATGAACACTGAAGCTTTCTTT. Translating gives CASSYGQMNTEAFF.

This clonotype was detected only a few times. The chain recombines TRBV6-1 with TRBJ2-5; a weak D match, TRBD1 (6 bases). The J call may be faulty, since TRBJ2-1 better matches the DNA end. The germline V gene encodes CDR1 MNHNS and CDR2 SASEGT. The CDR3 runs 16 residues. The CDR3 loop reads CASRPDRWGFGETQFF. In DNA form, the CDR3 reads TGTGCCAGCAGACCCGACAGGTGGGGTTTCGGGGAGACCCAGTTCTTC.

This clonotype was detected many times. This chain uses TRBV28 with TRBJ2-4; D unclear. Trimming left V 4 bases short and J 1 base short, with 8 bases between. This CDR3 is built from 14 residues. The V gene's germline CDR1 is MDHEN and CDR2 SYDVKM. The DNA of the CDR3 is TGTGCCAGCAGTTACCTGATGGCCAAAAACATTCAGTACTTC. Translated, it gives CASSYLMAKNIQYF.

This clonotype was observed at least ten times. The chain uses TRBV3-1 and TRBJ2-3; tentative D call: TRBD2 (6 bases). There are 16 residues in the CDR3. Trimming left V 1 base short and J 0 bases short, with 11 bases between. Germline V gives CDR1 LGHDT, CDR2 YNNKEL (reference sequence). For the CDR3, the DNA is TGTGCCAGCAGCCAAGGGCTGGGGACTAGCACAGATACGCAGTATTTT. This translates into CASSQGLGTSTDTQYF.

This clonotype was picked up a small number of times. The rearrangement uses TRBV9 and TRBJ2-7; no clear D. There are 15 residues in the CDR3. V shed 4 bases and J shed 0 bases, with 14 bases lying between them. From germline, CDR1 is SGDLS and CDR2 YYNGEE. The CDR3 coding sequence is TGTGCCAGCAGCTACCTCCCGACGGACTCCTACGAGCAGTACTTC. Translation: CASSYLPTDSYEQYF.

Worth noting for this clonotype: A much larger clone lies a single base off, so this may be a read error. V gene TRBV28 combines with J gene TRBJ2-4, with D possibly being TRBD2 (6 bases). This CDR3 comprises 12 residues. The germline V gene encodes CDR1 MDHEN and CDR2 SYDVKM. The CDR3 region has the DNA TGTGCCGGCAGTCTGGGGGGTAACATTCAGTACTTC. Its translation is CAGSLGGNIQYF. Filled out from reference TRBV28 and TRBJ2-4, the complete variable domain reads DVKVTQSSRYLVKRTGEKVFLECVQDMDHENMFWYRQDPGLGLRLIYFSYDVKMKEKGDIPEGYSVSREKKERFSLILESASTNQTSMYLCAGSLGGNIQYFGAGTRLSVL.

V and J are TRBV11-3 and TRBJ2-1; D possibly uses TRBD1 or TRBD2 (8 bases each). This CDR3 has 16 amino acids. V lost 5 bases, J lost 8 bases, and 22 bases lay in between. The germline CDR1 and CDR2 sequences are SGHNT and YENEEA. The CDR3 loop reads CASSPGGGTGLDEQFF. CDR3 DNA sequence: TGTGCCAGCAGCCCCGGGGGGGGGACAGGACTCGATGAGCAGTTCTTC.

This clonotype was recorded many times. The rearrangement links TRBV7-2 to TRBJ2-2; 14 nucleotides agree with TRBD2. Germline CDR1 reads SGHTA; CDR2 reads FQGNSA. V lost 0 bases and J lost 5; bases outside the gene matches: 5. The CDR3 is made up of 18 amino acids. DNA of the CDR3: TGTGCCAGCAGCTTAGCGGGACTAGCGGGAGCGGGAACCGGGGAGCTGTTTTTT. This encodes CASSLAGLAGAGTGELFF.

This clonotype was observed a handful of times. The V and J genes are TRBV12-3 or TRBV12-4 and TRBJ2-2; D may be TRBD1 or TRBD2 (7 bases each). This CDR3 contains 16 residues. V lost 5 bases, J lost 2 bases, and 15 bases lay in between. The CDR3 nucleotides are TGTGCCAGCAGTCCCCTCAGGGGGGGAAACACCGGGGAGCTGTTTTTT. It is translated as CASSPLRGGNTGELFF.

The rearrangement uses TRBV28 and TRBJ2-5; 12 positions agree with TRBD2. CDR3 length: 17 residues. Trimming cost V 5 bases and J 5 bases; bases outside gene matches: 12. Germline assignment: CDR1 MDHEN and CDR2 SYDVKM. This CDR3 reads CASSHGPSGRARETQYF. DNA for the CDR3: TGTGCCAGCAGTCACGGCCCTAGCGGGAGGGCCAGGGAGACCCAGTACTTC. Complete variable domain (other parts from reference TRBV28 and TRBJ2-5): DVKVTQSSRYLVKRTGEKVFLECVQDMDHENMFWYRQDPGLGLRLIYFSYDVKMKEKGDIPEGYSVSREKKERFSLILESASTNQTSMYLCASSHGPSGRARETQYFGPGTRLLVL.